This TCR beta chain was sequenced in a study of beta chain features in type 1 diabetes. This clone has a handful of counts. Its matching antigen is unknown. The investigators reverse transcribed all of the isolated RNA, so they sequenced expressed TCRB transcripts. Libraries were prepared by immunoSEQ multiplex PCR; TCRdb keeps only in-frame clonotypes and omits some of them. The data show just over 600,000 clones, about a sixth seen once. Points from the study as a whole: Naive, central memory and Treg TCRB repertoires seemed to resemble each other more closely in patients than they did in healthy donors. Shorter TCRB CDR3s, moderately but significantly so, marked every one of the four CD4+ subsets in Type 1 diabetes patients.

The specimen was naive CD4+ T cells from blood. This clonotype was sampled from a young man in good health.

Here the CDR3 reads CASSQARVGGTEAFF. Written as DNA, the CDR3 is TGTGCCAGCAGCCAAGCGAGGGTAGGAGGGACTGAAGCTTTCTTT. J is TRBJ1-1 and V is TRBV11-2; D not resolved. CDR3 length: 15 amino acids. With 5 bases removed from V and 5 bases from J, the gap between germline ends came to 18 bases. Germline V CDR1 and CDR2: SGHAT, FQNNGV.